These 5 T cell receptor beta chains were sequenced from one sample in a study of OX40 agonist ivuxolimab in advanced cancers. The protocol was immunoSEQ multiplex PCR, while the TCRdb copy is restricted to in-frame clones and leaves out a portion. The profile shows some 57,000 clones, 85% to 90% of them singletons. Sequencing used CD4+ or CD8+ T cells sorted from blood, obtained in a trial of the OX40 agonist ivuxolimab. The origin of the receptors is an adult with an advanced solid tumor such as melanoma, head and neck, liver or kidney cancer.

The V and J genes are TRBV7-2 and TRBJ1-3, with D maybe TRBD1 (5 bases). With 1 base removed from V and 0 bases from J, the gap between germline ends came to 16 bases. Germline values: CDR1 SGHTA, CDR2 FQGNSA. The CDR3 has 18 residues. CDR3 sequence reads: CASSLVSGAESSGNTIYF. Here the CDR3 DNA reads TGTGCCAGCAGCTTAGTCTCCGGGGCGGAGAGCTCTGGAAACACCATATATTTT.

Note on this clone: The CDR3 does not end in the conserved phenylalanine or tryptophan, so this is likely a read error. It is unclear where the CDR3 begins or ends on the DNA, so no DNA is shown, and the CDR3 is as TCRdb lists it. This chain joins TRBV12-5 and TRBJ2-3; the D segment call TRBD1 is taken from the table without a DNA check. 12 amino acids form the CDR3, both terminal residues included. Germline CDR1 reads LGHNT; CDR2 reads FRNRAP. CDR3 loop: CASGLPTRDRGE.

Concerning this clone: An end of the junction differs from the germline gene, which may be a read error. V usage is TRBV5-1 and J usage is TRBJ2-6, with a possible D match to TRBD1 (5 bases). Germline CDR1 reads SGHRS; CDR2 reads YFSETQ. CDR3 length: 14 amino acids. CDR3 coding DNA: TGCGCCATCAGCCCAGGGACTGGGGCCAACGTCCTGACTTTC. Amino acid sequence: CAISPGTGANVLTF. The entire variable domain, with the rest obtained from reference TRBV5-1 and TRBJ2-6, is as follows: KAGVTQTPRYLIKTRGQQVTLSCSPISGHRSVSWYQQTPGQGLQFLFEYFSETQRNKGNFPGRFSGRQFSNSRSEMNVSTLELGDSALYLCAISPGTGANVLTFGAGSRLTVL.

The rearrangement uses TRBV30 and TRBJ1-6; a possible D gene is TRBD1 (5 bases). This CDR3 is 13 amino acids long. Per germline, CDR1 GTSNPN and CDR2 SVGIG (reference sequence). Trimming removed 5 bases from V and 10 bases from J, with 15 bases in between. CDR3 sequence (DNA): TGTGCCTGGGGTATTGTGGGGGACTCACCCCTCCACTTT. Protein product: CAWGIVGDSPLHF.

The rearrangement links TRBV10-3 to TRBJ2-3, with D unresolved. V was trimmed by 5 bases and J by 2 bases, leaving 11 bases between them. Germline CDR1 reads ENHRY; CDR2 reads SYGVKD. The CDR3 is made up of 14 amino acids. CDR3 loop: CAISFTGATDTQYF. CDR3 nucleotides: TGTGCCATCAGTTTTACGGGCGCCACAGATACGCAGTATTTT.